What follows is one T cell receptor (beta chain) and its context. Libraries were prepared by immunoSEQ multiplex PCR; TCRdb keeps only in-frame clonotypes and omits some of them. The sample yields more than 20,000 clones, roughly 88% seen once. The data were obtained in a study of control samples from healthy donors and cancer patients. V lost 7 bases to trimming and J lost 2 bases, with 14 bases between them. This CDR3 contains 14 residues. Germline lookup yields CDR1 MNHEY and CDR2 SMNVEV (reference sequence). The TCR sequence derives from a middle-aged man with lung cancer. The sample comprised PBMCs. The chain uses TRBV27 and TRBJ1-1; D call uncertain. The CDR3 coding sequence is TGTGCCAGCAAGAGCTTCGGGCCAAACACTGAAGCTTTCTTT. Residues: CASKSFGPNTEAFF.